The sequence of this TCR beta chain was determined in a study of T cell changes during pregnancy in multiple sclerosis. Clones were read by immunoSEQ multiplex PCR, and TCRdb kept only the in-frame ones, dropping some. The profile shows about 21,000 clones, 80% to 90% of them singletons. Germline trimming cut 0 bases from V and 0 bases from J; bases unmatched to any gene: 9. The CDR3 has 17 amino acids. CDR1 is SQVTM, CDR2 ANQGSEA, per germline. This sequence originates from a female donor in good health, enrolled as a control in a pregnancy study. This chain links TRBV29-1 with TRBJ1-2; 8 bases line up with TRBD1. The material was CD8+ T cells from peripheral blood mononuclear cells, obtained after pregnancy. In nucleotides, the CDR3 is TGCAGCGTTGAAGATCGAAGACAGGGGACAGCTAACTATGGCTACACCTTC. Its protein is CSVEDRRQGTANYGYTF.